Listed here is a single TCR beta chain. Per the study methods: For nucleated cells, counts were estimated from reference gene primer amplification. Some clones are missing from TCRdb's copy, which holds only in-frame ones; the method was immunoSEQ multiplex PCR. The V and J calls and clone size come from that table; D and trimming were worked out from the DNA. The sample shows 100,000 to 150,000 clones, over 80% of them seen only once. J gave up 8 bases and V 5 bases, and 5 bases lay outside the gene matches. CDR3 length equals 15 residues. In germline, CDR1 is MNHEY, CDR2 SMNVEV (reference sequence). The sample originates from a study of blood T cell repertoires in COVID-19. Background on the study: Sites across the United States, Italy and Spain contributed samples from acute and convalescent COVID-19. PBMCs, B-cell-depleted T cells, or T cells were the source of the cDNA or gDNA that made up the material.

The sequenced material came from peripheral blood. The TCR comes from a man between 60 and 75 years old with acute or convalescent COVID-19. The rearrangement joins TRBV27 to TRBJ2-1; 14 bases agree with TRBD2. CDR3: CASSIRLAGGYEQFF. Here the CDR3 DNA reads TGTGCCAGCAGTATACGACTAGCGGGAGGGTATGAGCAGTTCTTC.